Detailed here is one T cell receptor beta chain. Its antigen is still unknown. The data belong to a study of PD-1 blockade in classical Hodgkin lymphoma. The V gene lost 8 bases and the J gene lost 10 bases, with 15 bases spanning the gap. This CDR3 region has 12 residues. Germline V lookup: CDR1 MNHNY, CDR2 SVGAGI (reference sequence). The assay was immunoSEQ multiplex PCR, and TCRdb's table has in-frame clones only and misses some. The repertoire holds tens of thousands of clones, more than 90% seen once, with roughly 0.43% in the top ten. Time point described: newly diagnosed, previously untreated cHL patient sample. Thawed PBMCs were the source of CD4+ T cells, purified by magnetic negative selection. Untreated, newly diagnosed classical Hodgkin lymphoma PBMCs were comparators. Overall study results and limits: According to reports, newly diagnosed patients had lower baseline TCR diversity than healthy donors, and relapsed/refractory patients had lower baseline TCR diversity still.

The sequence was obtained from a human donor with classical Hodgkin lymphoma. The rearrangement links TRBV6-6 to TRBJ2-1, with D hard to call. The source material was CD4+ T cells from blood. This CDR3 reads CASCQRGAEQFF. CDR3 nucleotides: TGTGCCAGCTGCCAAAGAGGAGCGGAGCAGTTCTTC.